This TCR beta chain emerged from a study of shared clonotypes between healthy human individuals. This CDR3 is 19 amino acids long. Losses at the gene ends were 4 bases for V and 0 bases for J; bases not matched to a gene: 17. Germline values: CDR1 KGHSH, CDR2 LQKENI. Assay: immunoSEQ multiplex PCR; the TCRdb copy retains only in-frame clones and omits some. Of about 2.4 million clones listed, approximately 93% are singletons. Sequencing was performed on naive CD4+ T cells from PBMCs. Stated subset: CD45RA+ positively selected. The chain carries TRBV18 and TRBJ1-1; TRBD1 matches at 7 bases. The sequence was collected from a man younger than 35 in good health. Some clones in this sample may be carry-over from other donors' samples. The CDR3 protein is CASSQRDRVQQRLNTEAFF. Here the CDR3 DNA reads TGTGCCAGCTCACAACGAGACAGGGTCCAACAAAGGCTGAACACTGAAGCTTTCTTT.